These 20 T cell receptor beta chains originate from one sample sequenced in a study of tumor-infiltrating lymphocytes in primary liver carcinoma. A primer matching the constant region was used to make TCR beta cDNA from approximately 0.55 ug of total RNA. Amplification in three nested multiplex PCR rounds with slightly modified ARM-PCR gave rise to TCR beta libraries. A C-beta reverse primer was combined with TRBV1-TRBV30 forward primers in the first two PCR rounds, and each round had 10 cycles. TCRdb called the multiplex PCR reads again in MiXCR, with one record for every CDR3 protein. The sample includes under 150,000 distinct CDR3 sequences, under 70% seen only once; the top ten take over 8%. DNA and RNA were both co-extracted from approximately 20-30 mg of bulk tissue that had not been sorted. Sequenced input: tumor-adjacent normal liver tissue. All receptors derive from a woman aged 55 to 70 with primary liver carcinoma and hepatitis B virus infection.

This chain links TRBV4-1 with TRBJ2-1; TRBD2 matches at 7 bases. The J segment lost 8 bases and the V segment lost 5 bases, leaving 12 bases of the junction unmatched. Germline values: CDR1 MGHRA, CDR2 YSYEKL. The CDR3 consists of 15 residues. The CDR3 bases are TGCGCCAGCAGCTTCTGGACTAGATCTTACGATGAGCAGTTCTTC. Translation: CASSFWTRSYDEQFF.

The V and J genes are TRBV28 and TRBJ1-2, with D tentatively TRBD1 (6 bases). The CDR3 is 15 residues long. V lost 5 bases and J 8 bases, leaving 21 bases between the germline ends. Per germline, CDR1 MDHEN and CDR2 SYDVKM. The CDR3 coding sequence is TGTGCCAGCAGTCTCTCTCGCGGGGGGCAGGGGGGCTACACCTTC. It translates to CASSLSRGGQGGYTF.

Comments on this clonotype: One end of the junction fails to match germline, which may point to a read error. The genes are TRBV6-2 or TRBV6-3 and TRBJ2-1; TRBD2 might be the D (6 bases). Germline V lookup: CDR1 MNHEY, CDR2 SVGEGT. This CDR3 comprises 15 residues. The CDR3 sequence: CASSPTSRRAAEQFF. The CDR3 nucleotides read TGTGCCAGCAGTCCAACTAGCAGGAGGGCCGCTGAGCAATTCTTC.

As regards this clonotype: Germline and junction disagree at one end, which may indicate a read error. The rearrangement uses TRBV5-1 and TRBJ2-2; 10 bases agree with TRBD2. The CDR3 runs to 15 residues. From germline, CDR1 is SGHRS and CDR2 YFSETQ. The CDR3 loop is CVSSGSGRGAGELFF. CDR3 bases: TGTGTCAGCAGCGGCAGCGGGAGGGGGGCCGGGGAGCTGTTTTTT.

For this clonotype: A much more abundant neighbour one base away suggests this may be a read error. V is TRBV28 and J is TRBJ2-7; D remains ambiguous. Germline assignment: CDR1 MDHEN and CDR2 SYDVKM. The CDR3 totals 15 residues. Trimming removed 6 bases at V and 8 bases at J, with 23 bases between. CDR3 loop: CASSATRVYSGKQYF. The CDR3, as DNA: TGTGCCAGCAGCGCCACCCGCGTGTATTCGGGCAAGCAGTACTTC. Supplemented by reference TRBV28 and TRBJ2-7, the full variable domain reads DVKVTQSSRYLVKRTGEKVFLECVQDMDHENMFWYRQDPGLGLRLIYFSYDVKMKEKGDIPEGYSVSREKKERFSLILESASTNQTSMYLCASSATRVYSGKQYFGPGTRLTVT.

This clonotype was seen repeatedly, ten times or more. The V gene is TRBV6-2 or TRBV6-3, the J gene TRBJ2-1; 8 bases align to TRBD2. The CDR3 loop spans 15 amino acids. V was clipped by 5 bases and J by 5 bases; unmatched bases: 8. Germline V lookup: CDR1 MNHEY, CDR2 SVGEGT. The CDR3 loop is CASSPDWRGDNEQFF. In DNA form, the CDR3 reads TGTGCCAGCAGTCCCGACTGGCGGGGGGACAATGAGCAGTTCTTC.

For this clonotype: The junction shows a germline mismatch at one end, possibly a read error. The gene calls are TRBV5-6 and TRBJ2-6; 9 bases map to TRBD1. This CDR3 contains 17 residues. Germline V gene lookup returns CDR1 SGHDT and CDR2 YYEEEE. The CDR3 spells CASIGTGPHSGANVLNF. The CDR3 coding sequence is TGTGCCAGCATCGGGACAGGGCCCCACTCTGGGGCCAACGTCCTGAATTTC.

The rearrangement links TRBV7-8 to TRBJ1-5, with a possible D match to TRBD1 (5 bases). V lost 9 bases and J 1 base, leaving 19 bases between the germline ends. CDR1 is SGHVS and CDR2 is FQNEAQ in the germline V gene. The CDR3 contains 16 residues. In DNA form, the CDR3 reads TGTGCCAGTAACTTCGTGGCAGGGAAGAGCAATCAGCCCCAGCATTTT. This gives the protein CASNFVAGKSNQPQHF.

Note on this clonotype: A much larger clone is a single base away; this may be a read error. The chain uses TRBV5-1 and TRBJ1-1, with D tentatively TRBD1 (5 bases). V lost 4 bases to trimming and J lost 3 bases, with 13 bases between them. Germline V lookup: CDR1 SGHRS, CDR2 YFSETQ. The CDR3 is 14 residues long. As DNA, the CDR3 is TGCGCCAGCAGCCCGTGGACAACTCACACTGAAGCTTTCTTT. Its protein is CASSPWTTHTEAFF.

On this clonotype: Germline is not matched at one junction end, which may reflect a read error. The J gene is TRBJ1-2, the V gene TRBV5-1; D unresolved. Germline V gene sequence: CDR1 SGHRS, CDR2 YFSETQ. The CDR3 totals 14 residues. The CDR3 sequence: CASSMSRANYGYTF. DNA of the CDR3: TGCGCCAGCAGCATGAGCCGAGCTAACTATGGTTACACCTTC.

This clonotype has a handful of counts. This chain links TRBV7-3 with TRBJ2-6; D unclear. In germline, CDR1 is SGHTA, CDR2 FQGTGA. V lost 1 base to trimming and J lost 1 base, with 8 bases between them. There are 16 residues in the CDR3. The CDR3 nucleotides are TGTGCCAGCAGCTTAAGACCAGCATCTGGGGCCAACGTCCTGACTTTC. This sequence encodes CASSLRPASGANVLTF.

In its sample, this clonotype was seen once. The junction differs from germline at one of its ends, possibly a read error. This chain connects TRBV4-1 to TRBJ2-2, with 8 bases fitting TRBD2. This CDR3 contains 20 residues. Germline V lookup: CDR1 MGHRA, CDR2 YSYEKL. CDR3 nucleotide sequence: TGCGCCAGCAGTCACATAAAGCCCGCTCGGACTAGCTCGAAGACCGGGGAGCTGTTTTTT. This gives the protein CASSHIKPARTSSKTGELFF.

This clonotype was counted at least ten times. The chain combines TRBV6-5 with TRBJ2-1; D might be TRBD1 or TRBD2, each matching 5 bases. Trimming shortened V by 1 base and J by 6 bases, and 13 bases separated the two germline ends. Germline CDR1 and CDR2: MNHEY and SVGAGI. The CDR3 has 15 residues. CDR3 in DNA: TGTGCCAGCAGTTACTTACGGGACCTACGCAATGAGCAGTTCTTC. Encoded protein: CASSYLRDLRNEQFF.

With regard to this clonotype: The CDR3 does not close with the conserved phenylalanine or tryptophan, likely indicating a read error. The DNA is left out, because the CDR3 cannot be placed on it with certainty; the CDR3 is given as TCRdb lists it. J is TRBJ1-3 and V is TRBV6-6. Germline-derived CDR1 and CDR2 are MNHNY and SVGAGI (reference sequence). The CDR3 adds up to 14 amino acids, both ends counted. The CDR3 sequence: CARSYSTAGNTTYL.

A remark on this clonotype: One end of the junction is discordant with germline, which a read error may explain. The rearrangement joins TRBV6-1 to TRBJ2-7; D uncertain. This CDR3 is built from 14 residues. Germline assignment: CDR1 MNHNS and CDR2 SASEGT. Written as DNA, the CDR3 is TGCATCAGCAAGAGAGATGGGCCCCCATACGAGCAGTACTTC. It specifies CISKRDGPPYEQYF.

About this clonotype: The final CDR3 position lacks the conserved phenylalanine or tryptophan, pointing to a likely read error. The chain carries TRBV11-2 and TRBJ2-7; TRBD2 is a possible D gene (5 bases). Germline loops: CDR1 SGHAT, CDR2 FQNNGV. This CDR3 contains 16 residues. CDR3 nucleotides: TGTGCCAACAGCTACGGCGGTAGGACCTCGGGAAGCGAGCAGTACTTA. Its protein is CANSYGGRTSGSEQYL.

This clonotype was counted many times. The chain recombines TRBV6-1 with TRBJ2-3; D unclear. Germline assignment: CDR1 MNHNS and CDR2 SASEGT. The V end was cut by 6 bases, the J end by 0 bases, with 10 bases between. The length of the CDR3 is 14 residues. Here the CDR3 reads CASSQPYSTDTQYF. The CDR3 DNA reads TGTGCCAGCAGCCAACCTTATAGCACAGATACGCAGTATTTT.

This clonotype was observed a handful of times. The junction shows a germline mismatch at one end, possibly a read error. V gene TRBV29-1 combines with J gene TRBJ2-4; the D gene is possibly TRBD1 (5 bases). Germline V lookup: CDR1 SQVTM, CDR2 ANQGSEA. This CDR3 region has 15 residues. CDR3 DNA sequence: TGCAGCGTTGAAGTGGACACTTTAGCCATAAACATTCGGTACTTC. This sequence encodes CSVEVDTLAINIRYF.

For this clonotype: A much more abundant neighbour one base away suggests this may be a read error. The rearrangement uses TRBV7-8 and TRBJ2-7; 12 bases are a match to TRBD2. Germline CDR1 is SGHVS and CDR2 is FQNEAQ. The J segment lost 8 bases and the V segment lost 5 bases, leaving 16 bases of the junction unmatched. This CDR3 comprises 17 residues. CDR3 sequence reads: CASSENGRLAGDRKQYF. The CDR3 DNA reads as TGTGCCAGCAGCGAAAACGGTAGACTAGCGGGAGATCGCAAGCAGTACTTC.

This clonotype occurred once. A read error may explain this, as a much larger clone is one base away. This sequence joins TRBV7-9 and TRBJ2-3, with TRBD2 matching 12 bases. The CDR3 length is 18 residues. Germline V gene lookup returns CDR1 SEHNR and CDR2 FQNEAQ (reference sequence). With 4 bases clipped from V and 8 bases from J, the junction kept 16 bases outside the gene matches. In DNA, the CDR3 is TGTGCCAGCAGCTCCCTTACCGGGCTAGCGGGAGGGGCAGGTACGCAGTATTTT. Its translation is CASSSLTGLAGGAGTQYF.